This is a list of T cell receptor beta chains from one sample in a study of cytomegalovirus exposure and HLA in healthy donors. Clones were read by immunoSEQ multiplex PCR, and TCRdb kept only the in-frame ones, dropping some. The table has fewer than 200,000 clones, roughly nine tenths seen once; the top ten hold 4% to 4.5%. Sequences were obtained from PBMCs. These receptors were obtained from a man aged 18 to 29 in good health and CMV-seropositive. Both conserved end residues are part of each CDR3. D genes are given only for firm matches. Size is omitted from some rows. Given values are once, few, many or a class for expanded clones.

CDR3 length	clone size	D gene	V gene	J gene	CDR3 DNA	CDR3 protein
16	NA	NA	TRBV19	TRBJ2-7	TGTGCCAGTAGTATGGGGACGGGAGTGGTATCCTACGAGCAGTACTTC	CASSMGTGVVSYEQYF
15	NA	TRBD1	TRBV18	TRBJ1-2	TGTGCCAGCTCACCTCCTAGGACAGGGACGGATGGCTACACCTTC	CASSPPRTGTDGYTF
16	NA	TRBD2	TRBV5-1	TRBJ2-7	TGCGCCAGCAGTTTTAGCGGGAGTGGGGGCTCCTACGAGCAGTACTTC	CASSFSGSGGSYEQYF
16	NA	NA	TRBV7-6	TRBJ2-3	TGTGCCAGCAGCTTGGGTAGCGGAGCCCCCACAGATACGCAGTATTTT	CASSLGSGAPTDTQYF
12	once	TRBD2	TRBV7-6	TRBJ2-1	TGTGCCAGCAGCTCGGGACTAGCTTTTCAGTTCTTC	CASSSGLAFQFF
15	NA	TRBD2	TRBV6-1	TRBJ2-7	TGTGCCAGCAGGGGGGGGACTAGCTCCCTCTACGAGCAGTACTTC	CASRGGTSSLYEQYF
15	NA	TRBD2	TRBV27	TRBJ2-7	TGTGCCAGCAGTTTATCTAGCGGGGGGGCCTACGAGCAGTACTTC	CASSLSSGGAYEQYF
14	NA	NA	TRBV9	TRBJ2-1	TGTGCCAGCAGCGTAACGGGAGAAGGGAATGAGCAGTTCTTC	CASSVTGEGNEQFF
17	NA	TRBD1	TRBV19	TRBJ2-6	TGTGCCAGTAGGACGGGACAGGGGCTGACTGGGGCCAACGTCCTGACTTTC	CASRTGQGLTGANVLTF
12	once	NA	TRBV29-1	TRBJ2-7	TGCAGCGTTGAAACAGGAAGGTGGGAGCAGTACTTC	CSVETGRWEQYF
16	NA	TRBD1	TRBV28	TRBJ1-2	TGTGCCAGCAGTCCGGGGACAGGGCTCGGTAACTATGGCTACACCTTC	CASSPGTGLGNYGYTF
13	NA	NA	TRBV5-4	TRBJ2-3	TGTGCCAGCAGGAGGGGGAGCACAGATACGCAGTATTTT	CASRRGSTDTQYF
16	NA	NA	TRBV5-1	TRBJ1-3	TGCGCCAGCAGCTTGGTTGGGACTTTCTCTGGAAACACCATATATTTT	CASSLVGTFSGNTIYF
16	NA	NA	TRBV15	TRBJ2-1	TGTGCCACCAGCAGTGCCCCACTCTCAGGATACAATGAGCAGTTCTTC	CATSSAPLSGYNEQFF
12	NA	NA	TRBV19	TRBJ2-7	TGTGCCAGTAGCGCCCGCGACTACGAGCAGTACTTC	CASSARDYEQYF
16	few	TRBD2	TRBV2	TRBJ2-1	TGTGCCAGCAGGCATCCGGGACTAGCGGGAGGGGATGAGCAGTTCTTC	CASRHPGLAGGDEQFF
14	NA	NA	TRBV4-1	TRBJ2-1	TGCGCCAGCAGCCAAGCCAGGGGAGCGGGAGAGCAGTTCTTC	CASSQARGAGEQFF
14	NA	TRBD1	TRBV6-5	TRBJ2-7	TGTGCCAGCAGTAAGGACAGGGGTCCCTACGAGCAGTACTTC	CASSKDRGPYEQYF
15	NA	TRBD1	TRBV5-1	TRBJ2-2	TGCGCCAGCAGGAGCGGACAGGGGGGGACCGGGGAGCTGTTTTTT	CASRSGQGGTGELFF
17	NA	TRBD2	TRBV9	TRBJ2-5	TGTGCCAGCAGCGACGGAGGGCTAGCGGGAACTGGAGAGACCCAGTACTTC	CASSDGGLAGTGETQYF
15	NA	NA	TRBV18	TRBJ2-1	TGTGCCAGCTCACCGACCCGGGACACCGTCTATGAGCAGTTCTTC	CASSPTRDTVYEQFF
15	once	NA	TRBV6-1	TRBJ2-3	TGTGCCAGCAGTGAAGGGGCGGGGTTCACAGATACGCAGTATTTT	CASSEGAGFTDTQYF
16	NA	NA	TRBV19	TRBJ2-5	TGTGCCAGTAGTGTCATACAGGGTTTAGGGCAAGAGACCCAGTACTTC	CASSVIQGLGQETQYF
15	NA	TRBD1	TRBV5-1	TRBJ2-7	TGCGCCAGCAGCGTGGGACAGGGAATGGTCTACGAGCAGTACTTC	CASSVGQGMVYEQYF
12	NA	NA	TRBV10-3	TRBJ2-1	TGTGCCACCAATCAGCGGGACAATGAGCAGTTCTTC	CATNQRDNEQFF
14	NA	NA	TRBV18	TRBJ1-2	TGTGCCAGCTCACCAACCCAGGGCGTAGTTGGCTACACCTTC	CASSPTQGVVGYTF
17	NA	NA	TRBV11-3	TRBJ2-2	TGTGCCAGCAGCTTAGATGTAGGTAGCGCGGGCACCGGGGAGCTGTTTTTT	CASSLDVGSAGTGELFF
15	NA	TRBD1	TRBV30	TRBJ2-7	TGTGCCTGGAGCCCAGACTTGACAGGGGGCTACGAGCAGTACTTC	CAWSPDLTGGYEQYF
14	few	TRBD1	TRBV2	TRBJ1-2	TGTGCCAGCAGTGAAGAGGGGGCAAACTATGGCTACACCTTC	CASSEEGANYGYTF
14	NA	NA	TRBV11-2	TRBJ2-7	TGTGCCAGCAGCCGCGGGACAGTTTCCTACGAGCAGTACTTC	CASSRGTVSYEQYF
18	NA	NA	TRBV11-2	TRBJ2-6	TGTGCCAGCAGCTTATCCCCCGCAGGGTTGTCTGGGGCCAACGTCCTGACTTTC	CASSLSPAGLSGANVLTF
16	NA	TRBD2	TRBV6-6	TRBJ2-3	TGTGCCAGCAGAATTTCTAGCGGGAGTCGGGCAGATACGCAGTATTTT	CASRISSGSRADTQYF
16	NA	TRBD1	TRBV7-3	TRBJ2-2	TGTGCCAGCAGCTTAACCCGGGACAGGGGGACCGGGGAGCTGTTTTTT	CASSLTRDRGTGELFF